Listed below are T cell receptor beta chains from one sample, sequenced in a study of T cell responses to AZD1222 COVID-19 vaccine. Only in-frame clones appear in the TCRdb table, and some are missing; sequencing was by immunoSEQ multiplex PCR. The sample records some 95,000 clones, 88% being singletons. This sample comprised peripheral blood, obtained 28 days after the second AZD1222 dose. The receptors were gathered from an adult who received the AZD1222 COVID-19 vaccine. Each CDR3 is given with its conserved first and last residue. D genes are given only for firm matches. Size is stated for part of the rows, as once, few or many counts, or as a class when the clone is expanded.

cdr3_length j_call clone_size d_call v_call cdr3_nt cdr3_aa
17 TRBJ2-2 once TRBD1 TRBV5-8 TGTGCCAGCAGCTTGCCGCGACAGGGGGCAAGCACCGGGGAGCTGTTTTTT CASSLPRQGASTGELFF
11 TRBJ1-1 . . TRBV2 TGTGCCAGCAGCCGGAACACTGAAGCTTTCTTT CASSRNTEAFF
15 TRBJ2-7 . . TRBV27 TGTGCCAGCAGTTTAAGGGGTCCGATATCCTACGAGCAGTACTTC CASSLRGPISYEQYF
12 TRBJ2-5 . . TRBV7-8 TGTGCCAGCAGCCAAATCGAAGAGACCCAGTACTTC CASSQIEETQYF
16 TRBJ2-5 . TRBD2 TRBV24-1 TGTGCCACCAGTGACTACGGACTAGCGGCTTTAGAGACCCAGTACTTC CATSDYGLAALETQYF
11 TRBJ2-2 . . TRBV29-1 TGCAGCGTTGCTGAGGCCGGGGAGCTGTTTTTT CSVAEAGELFF
17 TRBJ1-3 once . TRBV18 TGTGCCAGCTCACCAGGGGCCGGGGCAAGCTCTGGAAACACCATATATTTT CASSPGAGASSGNTIYF
13 TRBJ2-5 few TRBD1 TRBV6-5 TGTGCCAGCGGGAGGGACAGGGGTGAGACCCAGTACTTC CASGRDRGETQYF
14 TRBJ2-2 . . TRBV4-2 TGTGCCAGCAGCCAAGAGCGGCACACCGGGGAGCTGTTTTTT CASSQERHTGELFF
14 TRBJ1-1 few . TRBV18 TGTGCCAGCTCTCCGGCCCCCCTTGGGACTGAAGCTTTCTTT CASSPAPLGTEAFF
13 TRBJ1-5 . . TRBV21-1 TGTGCGGGGGGAACCCATAGCAATCAGCCCCAGCATTTT CAGGTHSNQPQHF
17 TRBJ1-3 . . TRBV7-2 TGTGCCAGCAGCTTTACCCCGGGACCTCACTCTGGAAACACCATATATTTT CASSFTPGPHSGNTIYF
13 TRBJ2-3 . . TRBV3-1/TRBV3-2 TGTGCCAGCAAATTTGGGAGCACAGATACGCAGTATTTT CASKFGSTDTQYF
12 TRBJ1-1 once TRBD1 TRBV29-1 TGCAGCGGGGGACAGGGAGGGACTGAAGCTTTCTTT CSGGQGGTEAFF
15 TRBJ2-1 few TRBD1 TRBV2 TGTGCCAGCACTTCTCCCCAGGGGGAATACAATGAGCAGTTCTTC CASTSPQGEYNEQFF
11 TRBJ2-7 . . TRBV12-3/TRBV12-4 TGTGCCAGCAGTTTAACCTACGAGCAGTACTTC CASSLTYEQYF
16 TRBJ2-2 . . TRBV4-2 TGTGCCAGCAGCCAAGACCCAGGACGGAACACCGGGGAGCTGTTTTTT CASSQDPGRNTGELFF
17 TRBJ2-3 . TRBD1 TRBV5-1 TGCGCCAGCAGAACCGGGACAGGGATTTTCGGCACAGATACGCAGTATTTT CASRTGTGIFGTDTQYF
13 TRBJ1-5 . . TRBV3-1/TRBV3-2 TGTGCCAGCAGCCAAGATAGAGATCAGCCCCAGCATTTT CASSQDRDQPQHF
14 TRBJ1-1 . . TRBV4-3 TGCGCCAGCAGCCAAGAGCCGAGGGGCACTGAAGCTTTCTTT CASSQEPRGTEAFF
13 TRBJ2-1 . . TRBV6-4 TGTGCCAGCAGTGTTATAGGGGGCAATGAGCAGTTCTTC CASSVIGGNEQFF
16 TRBJ2-3 few . TRBV11-3 TGTGCCAGCAGCACCCGCAGGAGAACTAGCACAGATACGCAGTATTTT CASSTRRRTSTDTQYF
13 TRBJ1-2 . . TRBV5-1 TGCGCCAGCAGCTTGAGCGGGGAGAATGGCTACACCTTC CASSLSGENGYTF
13 TRBJ2-3 . . TRBV19 TGTGCCAGTAGAACTAGCTTTCAAGATACGCAGTATTTT CASRTSFQDTQYF
15 TRBJ2-7 . . TRBV14 TGTGCCAGCAGCGCGCCCGGGACCAGCACCTACGAGCAGTACTTC CASSAPGTSTYEQYF
15 TRBJ2-5 once TRBD1 TRBV27 TGTGCCAGCAGGTACTTGGGACAGACCTCCGAGACCCAGTACTTC CASRYLGQTSETQYF
21 TRBJ1-5 . . TRBV7-8 TGTGCCAGCAGCCACACCCCGGCAGCCGAGGGGGGCTTTTATAGCAATCAGCCCCAGCATTTT CASSHTPAAEGGFYSNQPQHF
12 TRBJ2-5 . . TRBV25-1 TGTGCCAGCACCGACGGCCAAGAGACCCAGTACTTC CASTDGQETQYF
11 TRBJ1-2 once . TRBV19 TGTGCCAGTACGGAACGCTATGGCTACACCTTC CASTERYGYTF
16 TRBJ2-3 . . TRBV7-9 TGTGCCAGCAGCTTAGCGCTGGCAGGGAGCACAGATACGCAGTATTTT CASSLALAGSTDTQYF
14 TRBJ1-2 . . TRBV3-1/TRBV3-2 TGTGCCAGCAGCCACGGGGGGGCGGCCTCGGGCTACACCTTC CASSHGGAASGYTF
12 TRBJ1-5 . . TRBV7-2 TGTGCCAGCAGCCAACCCAATCAGCCCCAGCATTTT CASSQPNQPQHF
16 TRBJ1-2 . TRBD1 TRBV25-1 TGTGCCAGCAGTGAATCGGGACAGGGGACTAACTATGGCTACACCTTC CASSESGQGTNYGYTF
15 TRBJ1-2 . TRBD1 TRBV7-2 TGTGCCAGCAGCCCGGACAGGGGAGCTAACTATGGCTACACCTTC CASSPDRGANYGYTF
13 TRBJ2-1 . TRBD2 TRBV19 TGTGCCAGTAGCACGGGACTAGCGGGGGATCAGTTCTTC CASSTGLAGDQFF
12 TRBJ2-7 . . TRBV28 TGTGCCAGCCTCTCACAGGGAAACGAGCAGTACTTC CASLSQGNEQYF
16 TRBJ1-4 . TRBD1 TRBV6-6 TGTGCCAGCAGTCTTCCCGACAGGGTTTTTGAAGAAAAACTGTTTTTT CASSLPDRVFEEKLFF
16 TRBJ2-7 many TRBD1 TRBV6-1 TGTGCCAGCAGTGAAGCCCCTGGCCAGGGGGCGAGCGAGCAGTACTTC CASSEAPGQGASEQYF
13 TRBJ1-6 . . TRBV12-3/TRBV12-4 TGTGCCAGCAGTTTAGCGCTGGGGGCACCCCTCCACTTT CASSLALGAPLHF
18 TRBJ2-2 . TRBD2 TRBV4-2 TGTGCCAGCAGCCAACTCCCCCGCGCTAGCGGGAACACCGGGGAGCTGTTTTTT CASSQLPRASGNTGELFF
16 TRBJ2-7 . TRBD2 TRBV11-2 TGTGCCAGCAGCTTAAGGGATAGCGGGAGTTCCTACGAGCAGTACTTC CASSLRDSGSSYEQYF
13 TRBJ1-5 . . TRBV3-1/TRBV3-2 TGTGCCAGCAGCCAAGGAAATAATCAGCCCCAGCATTTT CASSQGNNQPQHF
14 TRBJ1-3 . . TRBV4-1 TGCGCCAGCAGCCAAGTCGGCAGGGGAAACACCATATATTTT CASSQVGRGNTIYF
15 TRBJ2-5 . . TRBV11-3 TGTGCCAGCAGCTTAGCGGCCTCGGGCCAAGAGACCCAGTACTTC CASSLAASGQETQYF
14 TRBJ1-2 . . TRBV9 TGTGCCAGCAGCGCCACAGCATCCCCCCATGGCTACACCTTC CASSATASPHGYTF
16 TRBJ1-1 . . TRBV4-3 TGCGCCAGCAGCCAGGCCAGTTGGGGCCGCTTCACTGAAGCTTTCTTT CASSQASWGRFTEAFF
15 TRBJ1-5 . . TRBV4-1 TGCGCCAGCAGCGTTAGGGATATGGTCGGTCAGCCCCAGCATTTT CASSVRDMVGQPQHF
11 TRBJ2-7 . . TRBV25-1 TGTGCCAGCAGTGAAGGGCGTGGGGAGTACTTC CASSEGRGEYF
13 TRBJ2-3 . . TRBV5-6 TGTGCCAGCAGCCCGGGGGACGTGGGGACGCAGTATTTT CASSPGDVGTQYF
17 TRBJ2-6 once TRBD2 TRBV28 TGTGCCAGCACCCCCGGGGGGGGCCTCTCTGGGGCCAACGTCCTGACTTTC CASTPGGGLSGANVLTF
14 TRBJ1-1 . . TRBV27 TGTGCCAGCAGTTTCACAGCCGAGAACACTGAAGCTTTCTTT CASSFTAENTEAFF
13 TRBJ1-1 . TRBD1 TRBV7-3 TGTGCCAGCAGTTTTGACAGGGACACTGAAGCTTTCTTT CASSFDRDTEAFF
16 TRBJ2-1 . TRBD2 TRBV14 TGTGCCAGCAGCCGAATCTCTAGCGGGGCCTACAATGAGCAGTTCTTC CASSRISSGAYNEQFF
15 TRBJ2-7 once . TRBV6-8 TGTGCCAGCAGTTACACTCAACAGGGTTTCTACGAGCAGTACTTC CASSYTQQGFYEQYF
16 TRBJ2-1 few TRBD1 TRBV4-1 TGCGCCAGCAGCCCCGACAGGGGAGCGACTTACAATGAGCAGTTCTTC CASSPDRGATYNEQFF
13 TRBJ1-2 . TRBD1 TRBV12-3/TRBV12-4 TGTGCCAGCAGTTTGGACAGGCGAAATGGCTACACCTTC CASSLDRRNGYTF